Shown below are 20 T cell receptor beta chains from a single sample sequenced in a study of cytomegalovirus exposure and HLA in healthy donors. PCR primers comprised 60 Vbeta and 13 Jbeta primers. TCRdb keeps only in-frame clones here, not all; method: immunoSEQ multiplex PCR. Among 150,000 to 200,000 clones listed, approximately 81% were seen once. The material sequenced was PBMCs. The receptors stem from a woman aged 25 to 39 in good health and CMV-seronegative.

CDR3 coding DNA: TGTGCCAGCTCACCACCGACTAAGGGATACACTGAAGCTTTCTTT. Translating it yields CASSPPTKGYTEAFF. The chain joins TRBV18 to TRBJ1-1; D unresolved. The CDR3 has 15 amino acids. The V gene's germline CDR1 is KGHSH and CDR2 LQKENI. V lost 0 bases and J lost 3, with 11 bases in between.

The chain carries TRBV6-4 and TRBJ2-7, with TRBD2 matching 13 bases. The V and J ends lost 4 bases and 4 bases, in that order; junction bases with no gene match: 4. In germline, CDR1 is MRHNA, CDR2 SNTAGT. The CDR3 runs to 15 residues. CDR3: CASSVGTSGVYEQYF. CDR3 nucleotides: TGTGCCAGCAGTGTTGGGACTAGCGGGGTTTACGAGCAGTACTTC.

The rearrangement joins TRBV19 to TRBJ2-3, with a tentative D call TRBD1 (6 bases). Germline lookup yields CDR1 LNHDA and CDR2 SQIVND (reference sequence). The V end lost 6 bases, the J end lost 2 bases, and 9 bases lay between the germline ends. This CDR3 spans 13 amino acids. CDR3 amino acids: CASRQGVTDTQYF. CDR3 sequence (DNA): TGTGCCAGTAGACAGGGAGTCACAGATACGCAGTATTTT. The full variable domain, completed using reference TRBV19 and TRBJ2-3, is DGGITQSPKYLFRKEGQNVTLSCEQNLNHDAMYWYRQDPGQGLRLIYYSQIVNDFQKGDIAEGYSVSREKKESFPLTVTSAQKNPTAFYLCASRQGVTDTQYFGPGTRLTVL.

The chain links TRBV28 to TRBJ1-2; a weak D match, TRBD1 (6 bases). Trimming shortened V by 2 bases and J by 4 bases, and 14 bases separated the two germline ends. This CDR3 is 15 amino acids long. Germline values: CDR1 MDHEN, CDR2 SYDVKM. The CDR3 is CASSLPLEGGYGYTF. CDR3 sequence (DNA): TGTGCCAGCAGTTTACCTCTCGAAGGGGGCTATGGCTACACCTTC.

This clone was found once. The chain links TRBV5-1 to TRBJ2-1; weak D call: TRBD1 (6 bases). From germline, CDR1 is SGHRS and CDR2 YFSETQ. V was shortened by 5 bases and J by 0 bases, with 12 bases between the two germline ends. The CDR3 totals 15 residues. The CDR3 protein is CASREGESSYNEQFF. DNA of the CDR3: TGCGCCAGCAGAGAGGGGGAGAGCTCCTACAATGAGCAGTTCTTC.

By its share, this clone is medium-sized. CDR3 DNA: TGTGCCAGCAGCTTGGAGCCAGGATTGAACACTGAAGCTTTCTTT. It yields the protein CASSLEPGLNTEAFF. This chain connects TRBV5-4 to TRBJ1-1; no definite D call. CDR3 size: 15 residues. CDR1 is SGHNT, CDR2 YYREEE, per germline (reference sequence). Deletions cut 0 bases from V and 0 bases from J, with 9 bases between.

This chain links TRBV27 with TRBJ2-5, with a weak D call TRBD1 (6 bases). This CDR3 is built from 17 residues. Germline CDR1 reads MNHEY; CDR2 reads SMNVEV (reference sequence). V lost 6 bases and J 2 bases, leaving 22 bases between the germline ends. As DNA, the CDR3 is TGTGCCAGCAGCACCAAAATGAGACCGGACAGACAAGAGACCCAGTACTTC. Translating it yields CASSTKMRPDRQETQYF.

The chain employs TRBV2 and TRBJ2-7; perhaps TRBD1 as D (6 bases). CDR1 SNHLY and CDR2 FYNNEI come from the germline V gene. This CDR3 region has 15 residues. The V end was cut by 1 base, the J end by 4 bases, with 14 bases between. CDR3 sequence reads: CASSEDRAMPYEQYF. The CDR3 nucleotides are TGTGCCAGCAGTGAAGACAGGGCTATGCCATACGAGCAGTACTTC.

CDR3 bases: TGCGCCAGCAGCCCGGACAGGGGAGTATGGGGTGAGCAGTTCTTC. Translated: CASSPDRGVWGEQFF. V gene TRBV5-1 combines with J gene TRBJ2-1; 9 bases align to TRBD1. V shed 4 bases, J shed 9 bases, and the junction held 11 bases outside the gene matches. Germline V CDR1 and CDR2: SGHRS, YFSETQ. CDR3 length: 15 amino acids.

The rearrangement links TRBV7-8 to TRBJ2-4, with D perhaps matching TRBD2 (7 bases). Per the germline V gene, CDR1 is SGHVS and CDR2 is FQNEAQ. The CDR3 consists of 17 residues. V lost 5 bases and J lost 0, with 17 bases in between. The CDR3 DNA sequence: TGTGCCAGCAGCCAAAAGGGCGGGGGCATAGCCAAAAACATTCAGTACTTC. Residues: CASSQKGGGIAKNIQYF.

V usage is TRBV18 and J usage is TRBJ1-4; 9 positions match TRBD1. There are 15 residues in the CDR3. Looked up from germline, CDR1 is KGHSH and CDR2 is LQKENI. V lost 4 bases and J lost 8; bases outside the gene matches: 8. The chain's CDR3 is CASSQIQGATEKLFF. The CDR3 nucleotides are TGTGCCAGCTCACAGATACAGGGGGCGACGGAAAAACTGTTTTTT.

This clone was counted a few times. This chain joins TRBV28 and TRBJ2-3; tentative D call: TRBD1 (5 bases). This CDR3 has 15 amino acids. V was cut by 3 bases and J by 4 bases, with 14 bases left in between. Germline V lookup: CDR1 MDHEN, CDR2 SYDVKM. In DNA form, the CDR3 reads TGTGCCAGCAGTTTTGGCAGGGCTTGGCCAGATACGCAGTATTTT. It is translated as CASSFGRAWPDTQYF.

The J gene is TRBJ2-3, the V gene TRBV9; 10 nucleotides line up with TRBD2. The junction had 8 bases not matched to a gene; V was cut back by 3 bases and J by 4 bases. CDR1 is SGDLS, CDR2 YYNGEE, per germline. The length of the CDR3 is 16 residues. Here the CDR3 reads CASSEPLAGGPDTQYF. The CDR3 DNA reads TGTGCCAGCAGCGAGCCCTTAGCGGGGGGCCCAGATACGCAGTATTTT.

The J gene is TRBJ2-1, the V gene TRBV27, with 11 bases fitting TRBD2. Trimming at V came to 8 bases and at J to 7 bases, leaving 7 bases not matched to a gene. The CDR3 has 14 amino acids. Germline CDR1 reads MNHEY; CDR2 reads SMNVEV (reference sequence). CDR3 bases: TGTGCCAGCGACGGGACTAGCGGAGGAAATGAGCAGTTCTTC. This encodes CASDGTSGGNEQFF.

The chain carries TRBV7-9 and TRBJ2-1; TRBD2 might be the D (5 bases). Looked up from germline, CDR1 is SEHNR and CDR2 is FQNEAQ (reference sequence). The CDR3 length is 16 residues. Trimming stripped 4 bases from V and 4 bases from J, with 17 bases between. CDR3 region: CASSSTTGVAYNEQFF. The CDR3 DNA is TGTGCCAGCAGCTCGACCACCGGGGTCGCATACAATGAGCAGTTCTTC.

In this sample, this clone turned up a few times. The V and J genes are TRBV2 and TRBJ1-1; D is undetermined. The CDR3 is made up of 12 amino acids. V shed 3 bases and J shed 13 bases, with 15 bases lying between them. CDR1 and CDR2 from the germline V gene are SNHLY and FYNNEI. CDR3 in amino acids: CASSETRPAVFF. CDR3 coding DNA: TGTGCCAGCAGTGAGACCAGGCCGGCAGTTTTCTTT.

The chain carries TRBV5-4 and TRBJ2-1, with 8 nucleotides matching TRBD1. The trim removed 1 base at V and 8 bases at J, leaving 11 bases unmatched. This CDR3 region has 16 residues. In germline, CDR1 is SGHNT, CDR2 YYREEE (reference sequence). The CDR3 sequence is CASSLTGPGQGDEQFF. The CDR3 nucleotides are TGTGCCAGCAGCTTGACGGGTCCAGGACAGGGAGATGAGCAGTTCTTC.

The rearrangement joins TRBV7-9 to TRBJ2-2; tentative D call: TRBD2 (6 bases). The CDR3 totals 15 residues. V lost 5 bases, J lost 2 bases, and 12 bases lay in between. The germline V gene encodes CDR1 SEHNR and CDR2 FQNEAQ (reference sequence). The CDR3 coding sequence is TGTGCCAGCAGCCACGGGAGTCCTAACACCGGGGAGCTGTTTTTT. This gives the protein CASSHGSPNTGELFF.

This clone has only one observation. This chain uses TRBV21-1 with TRBJ2-1; the DNA was not used to check the table's D call, TRBD2. TRBV21-1 corresponds to a pseudogene. This CDR3 has 19 amino acids. The CDR3 is CASSKSSRVCGRSYNEQFF. The CDR3 DNA is TGTGCCAGCAGCAAAAGCTCTCGTGTTTGCGGGAGGTCCTACAATGAGCAGTTCTTC.

The rearrangement joins TRBV5-1 to TRBJ2-7, with TRBD2 matching 7 bases. The V segment lost 0 bases and the J segment 0 bases; nucleotides outside the gene matches: 6. From germline, CDR1 is SGHRS and CDR2 YFSETQ. The CDR3 consists of 16 residues. CDR3 DNA sequence: TGCGCCAGCAGCTTGGCCGGCGGGAGTTTCTCCTACGAGCAGTACTTC. Protein product: CASSLAGGSFSYEQYF.